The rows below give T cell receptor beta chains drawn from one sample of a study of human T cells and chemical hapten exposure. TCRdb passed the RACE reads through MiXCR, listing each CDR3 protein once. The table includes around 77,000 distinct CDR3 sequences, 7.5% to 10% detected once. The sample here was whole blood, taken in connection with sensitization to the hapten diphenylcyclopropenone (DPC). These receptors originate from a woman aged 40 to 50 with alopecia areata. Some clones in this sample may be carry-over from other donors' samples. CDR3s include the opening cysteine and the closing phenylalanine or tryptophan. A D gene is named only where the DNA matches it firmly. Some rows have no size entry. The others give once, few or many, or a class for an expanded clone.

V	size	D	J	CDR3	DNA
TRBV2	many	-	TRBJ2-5	CASSPRFWQETQYF	TGTGCCAGCAGTCCACGTTTTTGGCAAGAGACCCAGTACTTC
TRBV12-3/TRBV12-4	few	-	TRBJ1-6	CASSFGGGDSPLHF	TGTGCCAGCAGTTTTGGAGGGGGGGATTCACCCCTCCACTTT
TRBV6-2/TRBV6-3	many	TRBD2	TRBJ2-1	CASSYSKRGGPRDEQFF	TGTGCCAGCAGTTACTCTAAGCGGGGGGGCCCACGCGATGAGCAGTTCTTC
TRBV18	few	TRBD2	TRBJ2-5	CASSPVLAGETQETQYF	TGTGCCAGCTCACCGGTATTGGCGGGGGAGACCCAAGAGACCCAGTACTTC
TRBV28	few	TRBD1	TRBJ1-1	CASRTRGQGNTEAFF	TGTGCCAGCAGAACCAGGGGACAGGGGAACACTGAAGCTTTCTTT
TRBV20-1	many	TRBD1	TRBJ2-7	CSASRTGKDEQYF	TGCAGTGCAAGCCGGACAGGGAAAGACGAGCAGTACTTC
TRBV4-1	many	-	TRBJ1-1	CASSPRGMNTEAFF	TGCGCCAGCAGCCCGCGGGGAATGAACACTGAAGCTTTCTTT
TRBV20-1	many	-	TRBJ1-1	CSGGDNPNTEAFF	TGCAGTGGAGGGGACAATCCGAACACTGAAGCTTTCTTT
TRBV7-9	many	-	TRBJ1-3	CASSPRADSGNTIYF	TGTGCCAGCAGCCCACGGGCCGACTCTGGAAACACCATATATTTT
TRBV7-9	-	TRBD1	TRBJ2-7	CASSLVAGTGVGEQYF	TGTGCCAGCAGCTTAGTGGCCGGGACAGGGGTAGGGGAGCAGTACTTC
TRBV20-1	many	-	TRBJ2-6	CSARDSGANVLTF	TGCAGTGCTAGGGACAGCGGGGCCAACGTCCTGACTTTC
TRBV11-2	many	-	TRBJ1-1	CASSSLRPEAFF	TGTGCCAGCAGCTCCTTACGGCCTGAAGCTTTCTTT
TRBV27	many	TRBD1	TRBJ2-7	CASSLQGAPSPSEQYF	TGTGCCAGCAGTTTACAGGGGGCTCCCTCCCCCTCGGAGCAGTACTTC
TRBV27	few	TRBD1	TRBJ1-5	CASSVTGPYQPQHF	TGTGCCAGCAGTGTGACAGGGCCCTATCAGCCCCAGCATTTT
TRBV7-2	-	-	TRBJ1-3	CASSLGGGNTIYF	TGTGCCAGCAGCTTAGGAGGTGGAAACACCATATATTTT
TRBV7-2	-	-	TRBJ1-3	CASSLVSGAANTIYF	TGTGCCAGCAGCTTAGTGTCAGGGGCTGCGAACACCATATATTTT
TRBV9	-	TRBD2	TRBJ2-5	CASSVGTSGGYQETQYF	TGTGCCAGCAGCGTCGGGACTAGCGGGGGGTACCAAGAGACCCAGTACTTC
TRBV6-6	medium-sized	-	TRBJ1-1	CASSAGFTEAFF	TGTGCCAGCAGCGCAGGATTTACTGAAGCTTTCTTT
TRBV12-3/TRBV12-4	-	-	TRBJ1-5	CASSLAGDNRPQHF	TGTGCCAGCAGCCTCGCAGGGGACAATCGGCCCCAGCATTTT
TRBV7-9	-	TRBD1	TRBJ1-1	CASSFGTANTEAFF	TGTGCCAGCAGCTTTGGGACAGCGAACACTGAAGCTTTCTTT
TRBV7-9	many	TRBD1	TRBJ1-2	CASSSDRIRYGYTF	TGTGCCAGCAGCTCGGACAGGATTCGCTATGGCTACACCTTC
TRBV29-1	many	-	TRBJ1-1	CSVRTQGRETEAFF	TGCAGCGTCCGCACGCAGGGGCGTGAGACTGAAGCTTTCTTT
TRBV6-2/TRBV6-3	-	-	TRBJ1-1	CASSFAVIIMNTEAFF	TGTGCCAGCAGTTTTGCGGTAATAATCATGAACACTGAAGCTTTCTTT
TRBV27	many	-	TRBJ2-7	CASRWGRTSYEQYF	TGTGCCAGCAGATGGGGACGGACCTCCTACGAGCAGTACTTC
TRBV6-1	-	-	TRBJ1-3	CAGSESAVPGNTIYF	TGTGCCGGCAGTGAATCGGCAGTTCCCGGAAACACCATATATTTT
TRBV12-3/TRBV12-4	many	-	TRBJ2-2	CASSLVRKVTGELFF	TGTGCCAGCAGTTTGGTTCGGAAGGTAACCGGGGAGCTGTTTTTT
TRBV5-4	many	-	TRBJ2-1	CASSLRQGPGEQFF	TGTGCCAGCAGCCTTAGGCAGGGCCCCGGTGAGCAGTTCTTC
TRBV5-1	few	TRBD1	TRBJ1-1	CASSLTGQGPLNTEAFF	TGCGCCAGCAGCTTGACGGGACAGGGGCCTTTGAACACTGAAGCTTTCTTT
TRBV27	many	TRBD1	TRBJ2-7	CASSSPNGQGSHEQYF	TGTGCCAGCAGTTCACCAAACGGACAGGGATCCCACGAGCAGTACTTC
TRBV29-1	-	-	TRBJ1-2	CSVWTIANYGYTF	TGCAGCGTTTGGACCATAGCTAACTATGGCTACACCTTC
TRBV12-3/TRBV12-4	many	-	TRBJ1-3	CASSFGKDPRATIYF	TGTGCCAGCAGTTTTGGGAAAGACCCACGTGCCACCATATATTTT
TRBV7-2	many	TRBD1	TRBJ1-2	CASSEGQGGIYGYTF	TGTGCCAGCAGCGAAGGACAGGGGGGGATCTATGGCTACACCTTC
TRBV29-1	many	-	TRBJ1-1	CSVGGYSVEAFF	TGCAGCGTTGGGGGATACAGCGTTGAAGCTTTCTTT
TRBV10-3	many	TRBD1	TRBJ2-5	CAMSGTGVPETQYF	TGTGCCATGAGCGGGACAGGGGTCCCAGAGACCCAGTACTTC
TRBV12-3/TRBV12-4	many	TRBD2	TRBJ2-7	CASAPRLAGYEQYF	TGTGCCAGCGCTCCCCGACTAGCGGGTTACGAGCAGTACTTC